This is a list of T cell receptor beta chains from one sample in a study of human CD8 memory T cell subsets. TCRdb re-called the 5' RACE reads, yielding one record per CDR3 amino acid sequence without DNA. The sample table sets out more than 10,000 distinct CDR3 sequences. The specimen sequenced was CD8+ T cells from PBMCs. Receptors originate from a human donor in good health. Each CDR3 is given with its conserved first and last residue. Each record gives: clone size, CDR3 length, J gene, V gene, CDR3 protein. Where a row states a size, it is once, few, many or the class of an expanded clone; other rows omit it.

clone_size: -
cdr3_length: 16
j_call: TRBJ1-6
v_call: TRBV11-2
cdr3_aa: CASSLERPTGNSPLHF

clone_size: -
cdr3_length: 19
j_call: TRBJ1-1
v_call: TRBV18
cdr3_aa: CASSPEAWQGTGWNTEAFF

clone_size: -
cdr3_length: 14
j_call: TRBJ2-7
v_call: TRBV7-9
cdr3_aa: CASSFELALYEQYF

clone_size: medium-sized
cdr3_length: 15
j_call: TRBJ1-1
v_call: TRBV11-2
cdr3_aa: CASSLGQGMNTEAFF

clone_size: -
cdr3_length: 16
j_call: TRBJ2-7
v_call: TRBV20-1
cdr3_aa: CSARVGLGQGPYEQYF

clone_size: -
cdr3_length: 16
j_call: TRBJ1-2
v_call: TRBV20-1
cdr3_aa: CSARETGKGQNYGYTF

clone_size: -
cdr3_length: 15
j_call: TRBJ1-2
v_call: TRBV19
cdr3_aa: CASSIYRDRTYGYTF

clone_size: -
cdr3_length: 15
j_call: TRBJ2-1
v_call: TRBV14
cdr3_aa: CASSLTGTALNEQFF

clone_size: -
cdr3_length: 14
j_call: TRBJ2-7
v_call: TRBV28
cdr3_aa: CASRLGQGMIEQYF

clone_size: -
cdr3_length: 15
j_call: TRBJ2-6
v_call: TRBV6-2/TRBV6-3
cdr3_aa: CASSYGGPGANVLTF

clone_size: -
cdr3_length: 13
j_call: TRBJ2-7
v_call: TRBV5-4
cdr3_aa: CASSVSGTGEQYF

clone_size: -
cdr3_length: 15
j_call: TRBJ1-4
v_call: TRBV3-1
cdr3_aa: CASSQVVSQNEKLFF

clone_size: -
cdr3_length: 15
j_call: TRBJ2-5
v_call: TRBV11-2
cdr3_aa: CASSLRGHSQETQYF

clone_size: -
cdr3_length: 15
j_call: TRBJ1-5
v_call: TRBV6-6
cdr3_aa: CASSYSSGSNQPQHF

clone_size: medium-sized
cdr3_length: 15
j_call: TRBJ2-1
v_call: TRBV5-6
cdr3_aa: CASSLTSAFYNEQFF

clone_size: -
cdr3_length: 17
j_call: TRBJ1-1
v_call: TRBV19
cdr3_aa: CASSSPGQGPMNTEAFF

clone_size: -
cdr3_length: 15
j_call: TRBJ2-2
v_call: TRBV6-6
cdr3_aa: CASRVTSANTGELFF

clone_size: -
cdr3_length: 15
j_call: TRBJ2-1
v_call: TRBV20-1
cdr3_aa: CSADPTSGAYNEQFF

clone_size: -
cdr3_length: 13
j_call: TRBJ2-7
v_call: TRBV27
cdr3_aa: CASSPGASYEQYF

clone_size: medium-sized
cdr3_length: 16
j_call: TRBJ1-3
v_call: TRBV4-3
cdr3_aa: CASSQIPGASGNTIYF

clone_size: -
cdr3_length: 12
j_call: TRBJ1-2
v_call: TRBV24-1
cdr3_aa: CATSDDMRGYTF

clone_size: medium-sized
cdr3_length: 13
j_call: TRBJ1-1
v_call: TRBV4-2
cdr3_aa: CASSQEDSTEAFF

clone_size: medium-sized
cdr3_length: 15
j_call: TRBJ1-1
v_call: TRBV4-1
cdr3_aa: CASSPVGGGFTEAFF

clone_size: -
cdr3_length: 15
j_call: TRBJ2-7
v_call: TRBV5-4
cdr3_aa: CASSFPGQGGYEQYF

clone_size: -
cdr3_length: 11
j_call: TRBJ1-2
v_call: TRBV29-1
cdr3_aa: CSVRREKSYTF

clone_size: -
cdr3_length: 15
j_call: TRBJ2-3
v_call: TRBV27
cdr3_aa: CASSFWDQRGDTQYF

clone_size: -
cdr3_length: 13
j_call: TRBJ2-4
v_call: TRBV5-4
cdr3_aa: CASSSSAKNIQYF

clone_size: medium-sized
cdr3_length: 18
j_call: TRBJ2-7
v_call: TRBV20-1
cdr3_aa: CSARGSLIGTAGSYEQYF

clone_size: -
cdr3_length: 14
j_call: TRBJ1-1
v_call: TRBV30
cdr3_aa: CAWSGGNRGTEAFF

clone_size: -
cdr3_length: 14
j_call: TRBJ2-1
v_call: TRBV2
cdr3_aa: CASSESPSSNEQFF

clone_size: -
cdr3_length: 12
j_call: TRBJ2-3
v_call: TRBV10-3
cdr3_aa: CAISKLADTQYF

clone_size: -
cdr3_length: 16
j_call: TRBJ2-2
v_call: TRBV7-9
cdr3_aa: CASSLGASGRAGELFF

clone_size: -
cdr3_length: 12
j_call: TRBJ2-5
v_call: TRBV20-1
cdr3_aa: CSATPSGETQYF

clone_size: -
cdr3_length: 17
j_call: TRBJ2-4
v_call: TRBV28
cdr3_aa: CASSSPGTLKPKNIQYF

clone_size: medium-sized
cdr3_length: 15
j_call: TRBJ1-3
v_call: TRBV28
cdr3_aa: CASSLTSSLANTIYF

clone_size: -
cdr3_length: 15
j_call: TRBJ2-3
v_call: TRBV19
cdr3_aa: CASSVREGLADTQYF

clone_size: -
cdr3_length: 14
j_call: TRBJ1-2
v_call: TRBV10-2
cdr3_aa: CASRDSHSNYGYTF

clone_size: -
cdr3_length: 14
j_call: TRBJ1-5
v_call: TRBV24-1
cdr3_aa: CATGTSLYNQPQHF

clone_size: medium-sized
cdr3_length: 15
j_call: TRBJ2-1
v_call: TRBV4-1
cdr3_aa: CASSLGLAGGDEQFF

clone_size: medium-sized
cdr3_length: 15
j_call: TRBJ2-1
v_call: TRBV6-2/TRBV6-3
cdr3_aa: CASSTLAALYNEQFF

clone_size: -
cdr3_length: 13
j_call: TRBJ2-1
v_call: TRBV27
cdr3_aa: CASSLTDSNEQFF

clone_size: -
cdr3_length: 13
j_call: TRBJ2-7
v_call: TRBV28
cdr3_aa: CASSFGPAYEQYF

clone_size: -
cdr3_length: 13
j_call: TRBJ2-2
v_call: TRBV6-5
cdr3_aa: CASSYREAGELFF

clone_size: -
cdr3_length: 16
j_call: TRBJ2-1
v_call: TRBV7-8
cdr3_aa: CASSLEISGAYNEQFF

clone_size: -
cdr3_length: 17
j_call: TRBJ2-3
v_call: TRBV5-1
cdr3_aa: CASSPKSTSGGTDTQYF

clone_size: -
cdr3_length: 16
j_call: TRBJ1-5
v_call: TRBV19
cdr3_aa: CASSIVPGYSNQPQHF

clone_size: medium-sized
cdr3_length: 14
j_call: TRBJ2-1
v_call: TRBV7-8
cdr3_aa: CASSSFAGENEQFF

clone_size: -
cdr3_length: 16
j_call: TRBJ2-2
v_call: TRBV6-5
cdr3_aa: CASSYGLAVNTGELFF

clone_size: -
cdr3_length: 15
j_call: TRBJ2-7
v_call: TRBV11-2
cdr3_aa: CASSSSSGALLEQYF

clone_size: -
cdr3_length: 14
j_call: TRBJ2-7
v_call: TRBV27
cdr3_aa: CASSNQGGSYEQYF

clone_size: -
cdr3_length: 16
j_call: TRBJ2-7
v_call: TRBV7-9
cdr3_aa: CASSLIGDGRPYEQYF

clone_size: -
cdr3_length: 14
j_call: TRBJ2-3
v_call: TRBV2
cdr3_aa: CASFAGASTDTQYF

clone_size: -
cdr3_length: 13
j_call: TRBJ2-1
v_call: TRBV30
cdr3_aa: CAWRLGGGGEQFF

clone_size: -
cdr3_length: 17
j_call: TRBJ2-3
v_call: TRBV7-9
cdr3_aa: CASSLVLPMLAGDTQYF

clone_size: -
cdr3_length: 14
j_call: TRBJ2-5
v_call: TRBV6-2/TRBV6-3
cdr3_aa: CASSYSDPRETQYF

clone_size: -
cdr3_length: 14
j_call: TRBJ2-7
v_call: TRBV9
cdr3_aa: CASSPGTTGFGQYF

clone_size: -
cdr3_length: 12
j_call: TRBJ1-1
v_call: TRBV9
cdr3_aa: CASSVGGNEAFF

clone_size: -
cdr3_length: 17
j_call: TRBJ2-5
v_call: TRBV20-1
cdr3_aa: CSARDPVSAGQGKTQYF